A single TCR beta chain is shown here with its context. Its specificity is unknown. RNA in amounts of about 0.5 to 1 ug was reverse transcribed with random hexamers. Coverage of TCR beta CDR3 amplification by immunoSEQ multiplex PCR extended to 54 Vbeta and 13 Jbeta. TCRdb re-called the immunoSEQ multiplex PCR reads through MiXCR, storing one row per CDR3 protein. The table has approximately 100,000 distinct CDR3 sequences, 94% seen once. CDR1 MNHNY and CDR2 SVGAGI come from the germline V gene (reference sequence). The CDR3 extends over 10 amino acids. The V end lost 8 bases, the J end lost 8 bases, and 6 bases lay between the germline ends. The T cells that were sequenced for TCR beta were CD8+ and CD4+ cells from blood. These data are taken from a study of CD8 T cells in Susac syndrome. General observations from the study: Some 17 Susac-specific public clones were found in total CD8+ repertoires and roughly five in CD8+ TEMRA repertoires.

Sequences were obtained from CD8+ T cells from PBMCs. This chain connects TRBV6-6 to TRBJ2-2; a possible D gene is TRBD2 (6 bases). This TCR was sampled from a human donor with Susac syndrome. This chain's CDR3 is CASRGGELFF. The DNA for the CDR3 is TGTGCCAGCCGGGGGGGGGAGCTGTTTTTT.